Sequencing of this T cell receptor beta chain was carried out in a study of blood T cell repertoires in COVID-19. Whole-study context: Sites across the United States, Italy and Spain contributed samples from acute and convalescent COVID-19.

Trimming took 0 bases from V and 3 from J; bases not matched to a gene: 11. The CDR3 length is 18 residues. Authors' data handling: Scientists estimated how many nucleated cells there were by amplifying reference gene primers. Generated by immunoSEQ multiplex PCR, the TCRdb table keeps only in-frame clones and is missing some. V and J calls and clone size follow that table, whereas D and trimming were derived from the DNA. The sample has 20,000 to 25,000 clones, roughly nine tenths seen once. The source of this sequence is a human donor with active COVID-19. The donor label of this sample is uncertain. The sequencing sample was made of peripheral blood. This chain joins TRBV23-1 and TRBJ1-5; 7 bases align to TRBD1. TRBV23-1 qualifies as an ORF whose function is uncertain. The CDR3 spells CASSQSWGAGTVNQPQHF. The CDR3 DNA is TGCGCCAGCAGTCAATCGTGGGGGGCCGGGACAGTCAATCAGCCCCAGCATTTT.